This TCR beta chain was identified in a study of blood T cells in healthy people across ages. Looking at the study overall: About one barcoded beta molecule per two T cells came from capture by template switching. Study results and limitations: The study regarded diversity estimates from one million T cells as underestimates. When set beside aged donors, long-lived donors presented more naive CD4+ cells and higher diversity.

Details on this clonotype: The antigen remains undetermined.

Germline V gene data show CDR1 as MNHEY and CDR2 as SVGAGI. The CDR3 runs to 16 residues. J gave up 5 bases and V 5 bases, and 15 bases lay outside the gene matches. The use of a sample-barcoded 5' primer and a J-beta primer mix characterized a second PCR of roughly 7 to 11 cycles. Each cDNA molecule, via a template-switch adaptor with 12 random nucleotides, was tagged. TCRdb reprocessed the 5' RACE reads with MiXCR, giving one entry per CDR3 protein. The table lists 600,000 or so distinct CDR3 sequences, 25% to 30% of them singletons. This sequence joins TRBV6-5 and TRBJ2-7; 7 nucleotides agree with TRBD1. This TCR was sampled from an elderly woman in good health. Sequences were obtained from blood. The CDR3 sequence is CASSPLDRAKLDEQYF. CDR3 in DNA: TGTGCCAGCAGTCCTCTCGACAGGGCAAAGCTCGACGAGCAGTACTTC.